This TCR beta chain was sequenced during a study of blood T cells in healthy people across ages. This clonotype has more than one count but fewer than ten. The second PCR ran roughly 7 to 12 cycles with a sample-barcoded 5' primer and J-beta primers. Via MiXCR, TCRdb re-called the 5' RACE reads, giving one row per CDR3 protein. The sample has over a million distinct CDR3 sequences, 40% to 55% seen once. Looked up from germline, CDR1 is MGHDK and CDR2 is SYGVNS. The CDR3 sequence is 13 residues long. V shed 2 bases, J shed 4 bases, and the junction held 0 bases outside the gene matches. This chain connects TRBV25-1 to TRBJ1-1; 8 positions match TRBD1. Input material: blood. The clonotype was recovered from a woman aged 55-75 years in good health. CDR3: CASSETGGTEAFF. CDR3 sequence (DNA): TGTGCCAGCAGTGAAACAGGGGGCACTGAAGCTTTCTTT.